This T cell receptor beta chain stems from a study of a mutant IDH1 vaccine in newly diagnosed glioma. With respect to this clone: Its specificity is not known.

Method: immunoSEQ multiplex PCR; TCRdb's copy keeps in-frame clones and lacks some. The table includes 65,000 or so clones, approximately 81% detected once. Trimming pared 0 bases from V and 3 bases from J, leaving 10 bases between. Germline V gene lookup returns CDR1 SGDLS and CDR2 YYNGEE. The CDR3 has 15 residues. Time point of the sample: week 23, last vaccination. Mutant IDH1 20-mer peptide, at 300 ug, made up each vaccine dose, with topical imiquimod. The TCR was taken from a man younger than 45 with glioma. The specimen comprised PBMCs, sampled from a glioma patient whose treatment included an IDH1 peptide vaccine. The J gene is TRBJ1-5, the V gene TRBV9; tentatively, D is TRBD1 (6 bases). CDR3 region: CASSVAAGVNQPQHF. CDR3 nucleotide sequence: TGTGCCAGCAGCGTAGCGGCAGGGGTCAATCAGCCCCAGCATTTT. The complete variable domain, with remaining parts taken from reference TRBV9 and TRBJ1-5, reads DSGVTQTPKHLITATGQRVTLRCSPRSGDLSVYWYQQSLDQGLQFLIQYYNGEERAKGNILERFSAQQFPDLHSELNLSSLELGDSALYFCASSVAAGVNQPQHFGDGTRLSIL.